The rows below give T cell receptor beta chains drawn from one sample of a study of blood T cells in healthy people across ages. Via MiXCR, TCRdb re-called the 5' RACE reads, giving one row per CDR3 protein. The table shows 1,800,000 or so distinct CDR3 sequences, with roughly 43% occurring only once. The source material was blood. The receptors originated from a human donor in good health. Both conserved end residues are part of each CDR3. A D gene is named only where the DNA matches it firmly. Size values are once, few and many counts, or a class for expanded clones, and some rows have none.

V	J	size	D	DNA	CDR3
TRBV20-1	TRBJ2-3	few	-	TGCAGTGCCCTTCGCGGGCGGACCGGGGGAGATACGCAGTATTTT	CSALRGRTGGDTQYF
TRBV29-1	TRBJ1-2	many	TRBD1	TGCAGCGTTGAAGAGTCCGCAGGGGGCTATGGCTACACCTTC	CSVEESAGGYGYTF
TRBV24-1	TRBJ2-1	-	-	TGTGCCACCAGTGATTTGAACTCTAGGTCCTACAATGAGCAGTTCTTC	CATSDLNSRSYNEQFF
TRBV29-1	TRBJ2-4	-	-	TGCAGCGTTGGACTCATTTGGAGGGCAGGGGAAGGTGGTAAAAGCATTCAGTACTTC	CSVGLIWRAGEGGKSIQYF
TRBV29-1	TRBJ1-4	few	-	TGCAGCGTTGGGGAGGGCCTTGGGGCCGAAAAACTGTTTTTT	CSVGEGLGAEKLFF
TRBV27	TRBJ1-1	few	TRBD1	TGTGCCAGCAGTCGGGACAGGGACGCTGCGGCTTTCTTT	CASSRDRDAAAFF
TRBV25-1	TRBJ1-6	few	TRBD1	TGTGCCAGCCGTCGGCCGGGACAGGTGAATTCACCCCTCCACTTT	CASRRPGQVNSPLHF
TRBV7-6	TRBJ1-1	few	-	TGTGCCAGCAGCTTACGGGACGGTCGAGAAGCTTTCTTT	CASSLRDGREAFF
TRBV7-2	TRBJ1-1	-	TRBD1	TGTGCCAGCAGCTTAGTTCTTCAGGGGGGCCTAGCTTTCTTT	CASSLVLQGGLAFF
TRBV2	TRBJ2-1	few	TRBD2	TGTGCCAGCAGTGAATTATCGGGAGGCCACCGGAATGAGCAGTTCTTC	CASSELSGGHRNEQFF
TRBV20-1	TRBJ1-6	-	TRBD1	TGCAGTGCCCCCCTCGGGGACAGGGATAATTCACCCCTCCACTTT	CSAPLGDRDNSPLHF